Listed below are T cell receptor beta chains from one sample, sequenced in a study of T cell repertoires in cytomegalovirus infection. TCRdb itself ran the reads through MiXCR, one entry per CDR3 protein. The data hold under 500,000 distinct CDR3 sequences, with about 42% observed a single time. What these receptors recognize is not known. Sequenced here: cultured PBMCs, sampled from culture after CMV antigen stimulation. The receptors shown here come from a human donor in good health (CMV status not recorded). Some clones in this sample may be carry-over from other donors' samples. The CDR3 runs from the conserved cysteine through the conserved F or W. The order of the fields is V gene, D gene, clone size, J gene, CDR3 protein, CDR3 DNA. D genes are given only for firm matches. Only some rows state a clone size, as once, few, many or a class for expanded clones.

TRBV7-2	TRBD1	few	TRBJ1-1	CASSHGQGTSGTMNTEAFF	TGTGCCAGCAGCCATGGACAGGGGACCTCGGGGACCATGAACACTGAAGCTTTCTTT
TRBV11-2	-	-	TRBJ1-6	CASSLNPGENSPLHF	TGTGCCAGCAGCTTAAACCCGGGTGAGAATTCACCCCTCCACTTT
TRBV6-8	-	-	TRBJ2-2	CASGRGPGELFF	TGTGCCAGCGGTCGGGGGCCCGGGGAGCTGTTTTTT
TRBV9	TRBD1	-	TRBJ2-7	CASSQGAGDPYEQYF	TGTGCCAGCAGCCAGGGGGCAGGAGACCCATACGAGCAGTACTTC
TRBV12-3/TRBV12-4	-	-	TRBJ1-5	CASSPPGAGNQPQHF	TGTGCCAGCAGTCCTCCTGGGGCTGGCAATCAGCCCCAGCATTTT
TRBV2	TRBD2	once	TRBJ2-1	CASLPGLAYNEQFF	TGTGCCAGCCTCCCGGGACTAGCTTACAATGAGCAGTTCTTC
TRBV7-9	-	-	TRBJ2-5	CASRPLGGWDWETQYF	TGTGCCAGCAGACCACTCGGCGGATGGGACTGGGAGACCCAGTACTTC
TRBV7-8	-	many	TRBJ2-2	CASSFFRVTGELFF	TGTGCCAGCAGCTTTTTCAGGGTCACCGGGGAGCTGTTTTTT
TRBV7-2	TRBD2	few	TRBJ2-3	CASRASGGATDTQYF	TGTGCCAGCAGGGCTAGCGGGGGGGCTACAGATACGCAGTATTTT
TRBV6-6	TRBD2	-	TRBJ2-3	CASSYYSGSPSTDTQYF	TGTGCCAGCAGTTACTACAGCGGGAGTCCTAGCACAGATACGCAGTATTTT
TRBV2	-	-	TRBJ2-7	CASSHNPVGGLYEQYF	TGTGCCAGCAGTCACAACCCAGTGGGGGGACTCTACGAGCAGTACTTC
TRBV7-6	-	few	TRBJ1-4	CASSYRGREEEKLFF	TGTGCCAGCAGCTACCGGGGAAGGGAGGAGGAAAAACTGTTTTTT
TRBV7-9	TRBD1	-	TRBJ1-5	CAVDRGGQPQHF	TGTGCCGTCGACAGGGGAGGTCAGCCCCAGCATTTT
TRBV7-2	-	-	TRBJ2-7	CASSLGAGYSYEQYF	TGTGCCAGCAGCTTAGGGGCGGGCTACTCCTACGAGCAGTACTTC
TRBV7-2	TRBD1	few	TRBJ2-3	CASSRDRFSDTQYF	TGTGCCAGCAGCCGGGACAGGTTCTCAGATACGCAGTATTTT
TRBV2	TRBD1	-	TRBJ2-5	CASSRDRGDPETQYF	TGTGCCAGCAGTCGGGACAGGGGCGACCCAGAGACCCAGTACTTC
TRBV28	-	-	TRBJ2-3	CASSLLVWRGGEGDTQYF	TGTGCCAGCAGTTTACTAGTATGGAGGGGGGGCGAAGGAGATACGCAGTATTTT
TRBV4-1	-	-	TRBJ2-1	CASSQTEGSEQFF	TGCGCCAGCAGCCAAACCGAAGGCAGTGAGCAGTTCTTC
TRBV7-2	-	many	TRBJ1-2	CASSDQANYGYTF	TGTGCCAGCAGCGATCAGGCCAACTATGGCTACACCTTC
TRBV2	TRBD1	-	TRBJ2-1	CASGGTGGWYEQFF	TGTGCCAGCGGCGGGACAGGGGGCTGGTATGAGCAGTTCTTC
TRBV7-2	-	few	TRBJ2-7	CASSQGTTYEQYF	TGTGCCAGCAGCCAGGGGACAACCTACGAGCAGTACTTC
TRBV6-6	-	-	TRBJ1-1	CASRDRAPNTEAFF	TGTGCCAGCAGGGACCGGGCCCCGAACACTGAAGCTTTCTTT
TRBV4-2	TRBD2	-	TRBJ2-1	CASSSTSGGVNEQFF	TGTGCCAGCAGCAGTACTAGCGGGGGGGTCAATGAGCAGTTCTTC
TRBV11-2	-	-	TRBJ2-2	CASSRFSGYTGELFF	TGTGCCAGCAGCCGGTTCAGCGGGTACACCGGGGAGCTGTTTTTT
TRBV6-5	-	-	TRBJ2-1	CASSKLGEQFF	TGTGCCAGCAGCAAACTGGGTGAGCAGTTCTTC
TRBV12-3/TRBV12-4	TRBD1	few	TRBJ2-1	CASSSPYHQGAGSYNEQFF	TGTGCCAGCAGTTCCCCCTATCACCAGGGGGCAGGGTCCTACAATGAGCAGTTCTTC
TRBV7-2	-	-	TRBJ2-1	CASSFRAGENEQFF	TGTGCCAGCAGCTTTCGAGCAGGGGAAAATGAGCAGTTCTTC
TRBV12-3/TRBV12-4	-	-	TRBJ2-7	CASTSLAERPYEQYF	TGTGCCAGCACCTCTCTGGCGGAGAGACCCTACGAGCAGTACTTC
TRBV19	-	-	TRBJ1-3	CASSISGAGNTIYF	TGTGCCAGTAGTATCAGTGGAGCTGGAAACACCATATATTTT
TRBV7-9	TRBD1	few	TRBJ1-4	CASSTWTGRVNEKLFF	TGTGCCAGCAGCACCTGGACAGGGCGCGTTAATGAAAAACTGTTTTTT
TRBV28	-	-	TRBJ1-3	CASSWSLDGNTIYF	TGTGCCAGCAGCTGGAGTCTCGATGGAAACACCATATATTTT
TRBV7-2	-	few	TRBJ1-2	CASSPVADDTNYGYTF	TGTGCCAGCAGCCCCGTGGCCGATGATACTAACTATGGCTACACCTTC
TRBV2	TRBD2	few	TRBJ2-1	CASNQRGGNEQFF	TGTGCCAGCAATCAGCGGGGGGGTAATGAGCAGTTCTTC
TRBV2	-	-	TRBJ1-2	CASSPSRDPRGGYTF	TGTGCCAGCAGCCCCAGCAGGGACCCTAGGGGTGGCTACACCTTC
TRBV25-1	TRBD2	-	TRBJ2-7	CASSGSGRPREQYF	TGTGCCAGCAGTGGTAGCGGGAGGCCGAGGGAGCAGTACTTC
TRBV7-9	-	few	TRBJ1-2	CASSPYPNRAGYTF	TGTGCCAGCAGCCCTTACCCTAACAGGGCTGGCTACACCTTC
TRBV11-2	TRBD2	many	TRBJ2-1	CASSLDWASGRGDNEQFF	TGTGCCAGCAGCTTAGATTGGGCTAGCGGGAGGGGCGACAATGAGCAGTTCTTC
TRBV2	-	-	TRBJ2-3	CASSVGLLTDTQYF	TGTGCCAGCAGTGTGGGACTCCTCACAGATACGCAGTATTTT
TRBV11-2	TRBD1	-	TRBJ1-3	CASRRDSSGNTIYF	TGTGCCAGCCGAAGGGACAGCTCTGGAAACACCATATATTTT
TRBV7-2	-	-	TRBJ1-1	CASSPIQGRRTEAFF	TGTGCCAGCAGCCCCATACAGGGTAGGAGAACTGAAGCTTTCTTT
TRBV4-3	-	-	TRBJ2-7	CASSQKRTPGWEQYF	TGCGCCAGCAGCCAAAAGCGGACCCCAGGATGGGAGCAGTACTTC
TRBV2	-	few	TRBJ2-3	CASSESEELAYFTDTQYF	TGTGCCAGCAGTGAATCCGAAGAGCTAGCATATTTCACAGATACGCAGTATTTT